This is a list of T cell receptor beta chains from one sample in a study of blood T cells in healthy people across ages. Each CDR3 protein gets one entry after TCRdb re-called the 5' RACE reads with MiXCR. In the table there are hundreds of thousands of distinct CDR3 sequences, 58% of which are singletons. Sequenced: blood. Receptors originate from a man younger than 45 in good health. The CDR3 runs from the conserved cysteine through the conserved F or W. D genes are given only for firm matches. Clone size is given for some rows only: seen once, a few or many times, or a class if the clone is expanded.

TRBD2	many	TRBV29-1	TRBJ2-1	TGCAGCGTTGAAGATCGGCTAACTAGCGGGAGGGCCATAGGTGAGCAGTTCTTC	CSVEDRLTSGRAIGEQFF
TRBD2	once	TRBV5-6	TRBJ2-7	TGTGCCAGCAGCATCCAGACTAGCGGGGGTCCCTACGAGCAGTACTTC	CASSIQTSGGPYEQYF
.	.	TRBV4-2	TRBJ1-2	TGTGCCAGCAGCCAACCAGGGGAGATCGGCTATGGCTACACCTTC	CASSQPGEIGYGYTF
TRBD2	once	TRBV6-5	TRBJ2-7	TGTGCCAGCAGTTACTCGGTAGCGGGAGACCCTTACGAGCAGTACTTC	CASSYSVAGDPYEQYF
TRBD2	.	TRBV29-1	TRBJ2-7	TGCAGCGCGGGGGGGCACAGGAGGCCCTACGAGCAGTACTTC	CSAGGHRRPYEQYF
TRBD1	.	TRBV27	TRBJ2-3	TGTGCCAGCAGTTTACCGCTGGGGACAGTCATCACAGATACGCAGTATTTT	CASSLPLGTVITDTQYF
.	few	TRBV6-1	TRBJ2-1	TGTGCCAGCATTGTAAATCCCGGTGGGGGGCCCTATGAGCAGTTCTTC	CASIVNPGGGPYEQFF
TRBD2	.	TRBV30	TRBJ2-5	TGTGCCTGGGAAACTAGCGGGGGAGAGACCCAGTACTTC	CAWETSGGETQYF
.	.	TRBV20-1	TRBJ2-7	TGCAGTGCTAGAGATCTCTGGGGGGACGCCAAAAACATTCGGTACTTC	CSARDLWGDAKNIRYF
.	once	TRBV6-2/TRBV6-3	TRBJ1-2	TGTGCCAGCAGTTATGGACATCACTATGGCTACACCTTC	CASSYGHHYGYTF
.	.	TRBV7-2	TRBJ2-7	TGTGCCAGCAGCCGGGCCAATGAACAGTACTTC	CASSRANEQYF
TRBD2	.	TRBV20-1	TRBJ2-7	TGCAGTGCTATAGATGGCGGGAGGGCCTCAAACGAGCAGTACTTC	CSAIDGGRASNEQYF
.	.	TRBV4-1	TRBJ2-3	TGCGCCAGCAGCCAAGTAGTAGAGACAGATACGCAGTATTTT	CASSQVVETDTQYF
.	.	TRBV20-1	TRBJ1-1	TGCAGTGCTAGTGGGGGGGTCACTGAAGCTTTCTTT	CSASGGVTEAFF
TRBD2	once	TRBV7-8	TRBJ2-7	TGTGCCAGCAGCCTAGGACTAGCGGGAGGGCCGAAATACGAGCAGTACTTC	CASSLGLAGGPKYEQYF
.	.	TRBV7-2	TRBJ1-4	TGTGCCAGCACCCCAGACGGTGCAACTAATGAAAAACTGTTTTTT	CASTPDGATNEKLFF
.	.	TRBV4-1	TRBJ1-6	TGCGCCAGCAGCCAAGTCCCCCCACCCGTCGGGATTTCACCCCTCCACTTT	CASSQVPPPVGISPLHF